These 18 T cell receptor beta chains were all obtained from the same sample, sequenced in a study of response to subunit inactivated influenza vaccine. TCRdb re-called the RT-PCR reads through MiXCR, storing one row per CDR3 protein. The sample records 500,000 to 550,000 distinct CDR3 sequences, approximately 7.2% being singletons. Sample: PBMCs from blood, taken about 23 months after vaccination. The receptors come from a man between 45 and 75 years old who received an inactivated influenza vaccine.

This clonotype was seen repeatedly, ten times or more. V usage is TRBV12-3 or TRBV12-4 and J usage is TRBJ1-6; weak D call: TRBD1 (6 bases). V lost 5 bases and J lost 9, with 11 bases in between. This CDR3 region has 13 residues. Here the CDR3 DNA reads TGTGCCAGCAGTCCGACAGGCCCTTCACCCCTCCACTTT. It is translated as CASSPTGPSPLHF.

This clonotype turned up a few times. The rearrangement links TRBV7-2 to TRBJ2-5; D may correspond to TRBD1 or TRBD2 (5 bases each). Germline loops: CDR1 SGHTA, CDR2 FQGNSA. Trimming shortened V by 1 base and J by 2 bases, and 14 bases separated the two germline ends. The CDR3 length is 16 residues. The chain's CDR3 is CASSLEGRTGQETQYF. CDR3 nucleotides: TGTGCCAGCAGCTTAGAGGGACGGACGGGACAAGAGACCCAGTACTTC.

There are many counts of this clonotype. The rearrangement links TRBV10-3 to TRBJ2-2; TRBD1 is a possible D gene (5 bases). Germline loops: CDR1 ENHRY, CDR2 SYGVKD. V shed 0 bases and J shed 5 bases, with 7 bases lying between them. The CDR3 spans 14 residues. The CDR3 reads CAISESRQTGELFF. In DNA, the CDR3 is TGTGCCATCAGTGAGTCGCGACAGACCGGGGAGCTGTTTTTT.

This clonotype came up many times. V is TRBV6-2 or TRBV6-3 and J is TRBJ2-7, with no clear D. The germline CDR1 and CDR2 sequences are MNHEY and SVGEGT. The germline V and J ends were trimmed by 5 bases and 2 bases, with 10 bases remaining between them. There are 13 residues in the CDR3. The DNA for the CDR3 is TGTGCCAGCAGTCTTCAACTGGCCTACGAGCAGTACTTC. Its translation is CASSLQLAYEQYF.

The table lists this clonotype with a few counts. The rearrangement uses TRBV3-1 and TRBJ2-4, with D perhaps matching TRBD1 or TRBD2 (6 bases each). Germline loops: CDR1 LGHDT, CDR2 YNNKEL (reference sequence). The CDR3 is 15 residues long. Trimming took 1 base from V and 9 from J, leaving 16 bases between them. CDR3 residues: CASSQVPKGGTIQYF. The CDR3 DNA reads TGTGCCAGCAGCCAAGTTCCGAAGGGGGGCACCATTCAGTACTTC.

Details on this clonotype: This may be a read error, as it is one base from a much larger clone. The chain joins TRBV20-1 to TRBJ2-3, with a weak D call TRBD2 (6 bases). The CDR3 runs 14 residues. CDR1 and CDR2 from the germline V gene are DFQATT and SNEGSKA (reference sequence). The CDR3 bases are TGCAGTGGTAAAGGGTCGGGAGTCACAGATACGCATTATTTT. Its translation is CSGKGSGVTDTHYF.

This clonotype was detected ten times or more. The chain is built from TRBV5-1 and TRBJ1-6; possibly TRBD1 for D (5 bases). Germline V gene sequence: CDR1 SGHRS, CDR2 YFSETQ. This CDR3 comprises 15 residues. V was shortened by 4 bases and J by 5 bases, with 13 bases between the two germline ends. The CDR3 loop is CASSPGPGHNSPLHF. For the CDR3, the DNA is TGCGCCAGCAGCCCGGGGCCCGGACATAATTCACCCCTCCACTTT.

This clonotype was seen more than once but under ten times. The chain carries TRBV4-2 and TRBJ2-7; the D gene is possibly TRBD1 (6 bases). This CDR3 region has 19 residues. The ends were cut back, 5 bases at V and 2 bases at J, with 28 bases in the middle. Per the germline V gene, CDR1 is LGHNA and CDR2 is YNFKEQ. CDR3 loop: CASSAGVGPPQMVAYEQYF. The DNA of the CDR3 is TGTGCCAGCAGCGCAGGGGTAGGGCCACCTCAAATGGTAGCCTACGAGCAGTACTTC.

This clonotype appeared a few times. The gene calls are TRBV24-1 and TRBJ2-4; TRBD1 agrees at 8 bases. This CDR3 region has 12 residues. Germline V CDR1 and CDR2: KGHDR, SFDVKD. Trimming took 3 bases from V and 15 from J; bases not matched to a gene: 6. CDR3 sequence (DNA): TGTGCCACCAGTGATGGGACAGGAGAGCGGTACTTC. Amino acid sequence: CATSDGTGERYF.

This clonotype has just a few counts. The chain uses TRBV6-1 and TRBJ2-5; D is ambiguous. Germline-derived CDR1 and CDR2 are MNHNS and SASEGT. V was clipped by 6 bases and J by 1 base, with 15 bases between them. CDR3 length equals 15 residues. CDR3 DNA: TGTGCCAGCAGCCCACGTGGGCCTTCCCAAGAGACCCAGTACTTC. Protein: CASSPRGPSQETQYF.

This clonotype was seen more than once but under ten times. The V call is TRBV28, the J call TRBJ2-7; D remains ambiguous. The CDR3 loop spans 14 amino acids. Germline V gives CDR1 MDHEN, CDR2 SYDVKM. V gave up 4 bases and J gave up 3 bases, with 13 bases separating them. The CDR3 is CASSSPYVHYEQYF. The CDR3 nucleotides are TGTGCCAGCAGTTCCCCCTACGTCCACTACGAGCAGTACTTC.

This clonotype was observed a handful of times. The V and J genes are TRBV5-5 and TRBJ2-1; D possibly matches TRBD1 or TRBD2 (5 bases each). The CDR3 sequence is 17 residues long. Germline V gene sequence: CDR1 SGHKS, CDR2 YYEKEE (reference sequence). V gave up 0 bases and J gave up 0 bases, with 13 bases separating them. CDR3 bases: TGTGCCAGCAGCTTGGTCCGAGGGGCCACCTCCTACAATGAGCAGTTCTTC. Translated: CASSLVRGATSYNEQFF.

The chain recombines TRBV5-5 with TRBJ1-1; 10 positions agree with TRBD1. The CDR3 runs 13 residues. J lost 6 bases, V lost 3 bases, and 2 bases had no gene match. Germline V CDR1 and CDR2: SGHKS, YYEKEE (reference sequence). The CDR3 DNA is TGTGCCAGCAGCTGGACAGGGGGGGCTGAAGCTTTCTTT. Translated: CASSWTGGAEAFF.

This clonotype was observed many times. CDR3 bases: TGTGCCAGCGAAGGGGATAGCAATCAGCCCCAGCATTTT. Translating gives CASEGDSNQPQHF. The J gene is TRBJ1-5, the V gene TRBV28; possibly TRBD1 for D (5 bases). Germline CDR1 reads MDHEN; CDR2 reads SYDVKM. Trimming removed 8 bases from V and 0 bases from J, with 8 bases in between. This CDR3 is built from 13 residues.

This sequence joins TRBV6-5 and TRBJ1-5, with 7 nucleotides matching TRBD1. Unmatched junction bases numbered 5, after V lost 3 bases and J lost 6 bases. CDR1 is MNHEY and CDR2 is SVGAGI in the germline V gene. The CDR3 spans 14 residues. Here the CDR3 reads CASSYFPGGQPQHF. In nucleotides, the CDR3 is TGTGCCAGCAGTTATTTTCCAGGGGGTCAGCCCCAGCATTTT.

This clonotype has a handful of counts. The chain is built from TRBV14 and TRBJ2-1, with a tentative D call TRBD2 (6 bases). CDR1 and CDR2 (germline): SGHDN, FVKESK. The germline V and J ends were trimmed by 4 bases and 4 bases, with 17 bases remaining between them. The CDR3 extends over 16 amino acids. In DNA, the CDR3 is TGTGCCAGCAGCCCGGGGTTGGAGGGCCGTTACAATGAGCAGTTCTTC. It codes for CASSPGLEGRYNEQFF.

J is TRBJ2-1 and V is TRBV6-2 or TRBV6-3; 7 nucleotides agree with TRBD2. The CDR3 is made up of 14 amino acids. Germline CDR1 reads MNHEY; CDR2 reads SVGEGT. Germline trimming cut 5 bases from V and 4 bases from J; bases unmatched to any gene: 5. In nucleotides, the CDR3 is TGTGCCAGCAGTACCGGACTAGGGTACAATGAGCAGTTCTTC. Encoded protein: CASSTGLGYNEQFF.

In this sample, this clonotype turned up many times. V is TRBV7-9 and J is TRBJ1-1, with D unclear. The CDR3 totals 13 residues. V shed 5 bases and J shed 2 bases, with 9 bases lying between them. CDR1 is SEHNR and CDR2 is FQNEAQ in the germline V gene (reference sequence). The CDR3 nucleotides read TGTGCCAGCAGCGTTACGAGTAACACTGAAGCTTTCTTT. Translating gives CASSVTSNTEAFF.